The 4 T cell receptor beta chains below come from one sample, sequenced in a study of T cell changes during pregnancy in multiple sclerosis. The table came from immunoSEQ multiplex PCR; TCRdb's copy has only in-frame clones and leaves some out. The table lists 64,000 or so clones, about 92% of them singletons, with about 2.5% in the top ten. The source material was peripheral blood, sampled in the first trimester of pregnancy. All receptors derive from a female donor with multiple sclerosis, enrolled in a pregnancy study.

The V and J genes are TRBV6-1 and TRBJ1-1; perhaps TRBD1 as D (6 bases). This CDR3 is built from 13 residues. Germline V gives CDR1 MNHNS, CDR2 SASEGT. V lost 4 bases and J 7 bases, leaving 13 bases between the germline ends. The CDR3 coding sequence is TGTGCCAGCAGTGGTCGGGGAGGGGGTGAAGCTTTCTTT. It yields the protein CASSGRGGGEAFF.

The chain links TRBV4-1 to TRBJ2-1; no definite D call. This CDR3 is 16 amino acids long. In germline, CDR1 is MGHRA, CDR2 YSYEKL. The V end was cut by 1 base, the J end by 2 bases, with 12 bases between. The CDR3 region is CASSQAFYRTYNEQFF. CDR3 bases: TGCGCCAGCAGCCAAGCCTTTTACAGAACCTACAATGAGCAGTTCTTC.

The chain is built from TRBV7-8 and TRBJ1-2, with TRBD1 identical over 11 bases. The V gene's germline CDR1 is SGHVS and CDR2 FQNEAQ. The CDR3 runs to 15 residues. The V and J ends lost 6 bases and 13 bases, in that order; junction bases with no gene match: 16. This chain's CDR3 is CASRDLPGTGGGGTF. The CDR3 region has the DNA TGTGCCAGCAGAGACCTACCCGGGACAGGGGGAGGGGGCACCTTC.

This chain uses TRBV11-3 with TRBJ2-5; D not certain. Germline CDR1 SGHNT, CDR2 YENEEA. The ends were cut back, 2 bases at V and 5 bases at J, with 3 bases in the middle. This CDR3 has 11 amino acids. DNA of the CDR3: TGTGCCAGCAGCTTATCGGAGACCCAGTACTTC. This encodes CASSLSETQYF.